The 5 T cell receptor beta chains listed next were all sequenced from one sample in a study of identical twins. MiXCR, run by TCRdb on the 5' RACE reads, gives a single entry per CDR3 protein. Here the sample spans around 1.7 million distinct CDR3 sequences, around a third being singletons. Source material: cord blood. These receptors all stem from a newborn girl in good health.

This clonotype was found a few times. The chain employs TRBV7-2 and TRBJ2-1; 11 nucleotides line up with TRBD2. V dropped 5 bases and J dropped 7; count of bases not matched to a gene: 7. Per the germline V gene, CDR1 is SGHTA and CDR2 is FQGNSA. The CDR3 runs 15 residues. The CDR3 sequence is CASSARLAGRNEQFF. The CDR3 DNA sequence: TGTGCCAGCAGCGCCCGACTAGCGGGGAGGAATGAGCAGTTCTTC.

The CDR3 DNA is TGTGCCAGCAGTTCGGGGACAGAACAAGAGACCCAGTACTTC. Protein sequence: CASSSGTEQETQYF. V gene TRBV27 combines with J gene TRBJ2-5; the match to TRBD1 covers 7 bases. Trimming at V came to 4 bases and at J to 2 bases, leaving 4 bases not matched to a gene. The CDR3 sequence is 14 residues long. CDR1 and CDR2 from the germline V gene are MNHEY and SMNVEV (reference sequence).

This clonotype has a handful of counts. DNA of the CDR3: TGTGCCAGCAGTTTTCTAGCTACCCCGCCAGATACGCAGTATTTT. Residues: CASSFLATPPDTQYF. This chain connects TRBV27 to TRBJ2-3; TRBD2 is a possible D gene (5 bases). CDR1 MNHEY and CDR2 SMNVEV come from the germline V gene (reference sequence). The CDR3 totals 15 residues. Trimming took off 3 bases at V and 4 bases at J, with 14 bases between the two ends.

The genes are TRBV2 and TRBJ1-4, with D maybe TRBD1 (5 bases). The CDR3 contains 14 residues. The V and J ends lost 6 bases and 4 bases respectively, with 12 bases between them. Germline CDR1 is SNHLY and CDR2 is FYNNEI. The CDR3 here is CASRTGTGNEKLFF. Here the CDR3 DNA reads TGTGCCAGCAGGACCGGGACGGGTAATGAAAAACTGTTTTTT.

J is TRBJ2-6 and V is TRBV19; no reliable D call. V lost 7 bases and J lost 1, with 11 bases in between. The CDR3 runs to 15 residues. CDR1 and CDR2 from the germline V gene are LNHDA and SQIVND (reference sequence). For the CDR3, the DNA is TGTGCCAGTAAGGATGGCCCTTCTGGGGCCAACGTCCTGACTTTC. Translating gives CASKDGPSGANVLTF.